This TCR beta chain is drawn from a study of T cell responses to AZD1222 COVID-19 vaccine. Points from the study as a whole: Vaccine-associated CD4 TCRs ranged over spike, dominating at 160-218 and 743-854.

Remarks on this clone: Its target is not known.

The CDR3 totals 16 residues. Germline assignment: CDR1 SGHNT and CDR2 YYREEE (reference sequence). V dropped 4 bases and J dropped 2 bases, with 13 bases sitting between them. Assay: immunoSEQ multiplex PCR; the TCRdb copy retains only in-frame clones and omits some. Altogether 95,000 to 100,000 clones are present, roughly 87% being singletons, with the ten largest covering 16%. This specimen consisted of peripheral blood, obtained on day 0 of AZD1222 vaccination. The chain uses TRBV5-4 and TRBJ2-6; D is perhaps TRBD2 (7 bases). This receptor was identified in an adult in good health. Here the CDR3 DNA reads TGTGCCAGCAGCATTCCGGGGGGCGCTGGGGCCAACGTCCTGACTTTC. Translating gives CASSIPGGAGANVLTF.